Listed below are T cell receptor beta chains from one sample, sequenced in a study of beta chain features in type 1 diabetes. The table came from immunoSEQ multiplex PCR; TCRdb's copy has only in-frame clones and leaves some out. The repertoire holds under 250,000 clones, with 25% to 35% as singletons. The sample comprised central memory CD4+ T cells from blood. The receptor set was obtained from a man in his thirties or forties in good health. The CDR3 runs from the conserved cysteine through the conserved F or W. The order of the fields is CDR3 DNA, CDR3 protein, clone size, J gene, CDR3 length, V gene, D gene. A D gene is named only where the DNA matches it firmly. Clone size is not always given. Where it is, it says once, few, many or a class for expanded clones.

CDR3nt: TGCGCCAGCAGCTCCCGAGGAGCGGGGGACTACGAGCAGTACTTC
CDR3aa: CASSSRGAGDYEQYF
abundance: NA
j_gene: TRBJ2-7
len: 15
v_gene: TRBV5-1
d_gene: TRBD2

CDR3nt: TGTGCCTGGAGGCAGGAGGAGAGCTATGGCTACACCTTC
CDR3aa: CAWRQEESYGYTF
abundance: few
j_gene: TRBJ1-2
len: 13
v_gene: TRBV30
d_gene: NA

CDR3nt: TGTGCCTGGAGTCCGGGACAGGGGGGTGCCAACGTCCTGACTTTC
CDR3aa: CAWSPGQGGANVLTF
abundance: many
j_gene: TRBJ2-6
len: 15
v_gene: TRBV30
d_gene: TRBD1

CDR3nt: TGTGCCAGCAACCAGGGTGCGGGTATTGATGGCTACACCTTC
CDR3aa: CASNQGAGIDGYTF
abundance: few
j_gene: TRBJ1-2
len: 14
v_gene: TRBV7-2
d_gene: NA

CDR3nt: TGTGCCAGCAGCTCAACTCTGGTAGGGGTCGGCTACACCTTC
CDR3aa: CASSSTLVGVGYTF
abundance: NA
j_gene: TRBJ1-2
len: 14
v_gene: TRBV7-9
d_gene: NA

CDR3nt: TGTGCCAGCAGCTTGGAGGGACTAGCGGTTAACAATGAGCAGTTCTTC
CDR3aa: CASSLEGLAVNNEQFF
abundance: NA
j_gene: TRBJ2-1
len: 16
v_gene: TRBV5-4
d_gene: TRBD2

CDR3nt: TGTGCCAGCAGCCAACTAAGGACAGGGGTAACTGGGGCCAACGTCCTGACTTTC
CDR3aa: CASSQLRTGVTGANVLTF
abundance: NA
j_gene: TRBJ2-6
len: 18
v_gene: TRBV4-2
d_gene: TRBD1

CDR3nt: TGTGCCTGGCAGCGGGGGCAGAACACTGAAGCTTTCTTT
CDR3aa: CAWQRGQNTEAFF
abundance: NA
j_gene: TRBJ1-1
len: 13
v_gene: TRBV30
d_gene: NA

CDR3nt: TGCAGCGTTAGGCAGAACTCCTACGAGCAGTACTTC
CDR3aa: CSVRQNSYEQYF
abundance: NA
j_gene: TRBJ2-7
len: 12
v_gene: TRBV29-1
d_gene: NA

CDR3nt: TGCAGCGTAGAGACGGGAGAGCAGTACTTC
CDR3aa: CSVETGEQYF
abundance: NA
j_gene: TRBJ2-7
len: 10
v_gene: TRBV29-1
d_gene: NA

CDR3nt: TGTGCCTGGAGTAAGGGTCTACACTACGAGCAGTACTTC
CDR3aa: CAWSKGLHYEQYF
abundance: NA
j_gene: TRBJ2-7
len: 13
v_gene: TRBV30
d_gene: NA

CDR3nt: TGTGCCAGCAGCTTTAGGCTAGCCGAGGACGAGCAGTACTTC
CDR3aa: CASSFRLAEDEQYF
abundance: few
j_gene: TRBJ2-7
len: 14
v_gene: TRBV7-2
d_gene: NA

CDR3nt: TGTGCCAGCAGTTCAGGGGGTCCCTCCTACGAGCAGTACTTC
CDR3aa: CASSSGGPSYEQYF
abundance: NA
j_gene: TRBJ2-7
len: 14
v_gene: TRBV5-4
d_gene: TRBD1

CDR3nt: TGTGCCAGCAGTTCCCAGACAGGTTCTCTTCAGTACTTC
CDR3aa: CASSSQTGSLQYF
abundance: NA
j_gene: TRBJ2-4
len: 13
v_gene: TRBV6-5
d_gene: NA

CDR3nt: TGTGCCAGCAGCTTTCCAGGGGCGCGGAGTCATGAGCAGTTCTTC
CDR3aa: CASSFPGARSHEQFF
abundance: few
j_gene: TRBJ2-1
len: 15
v_gene: TRBV7-9
d_gene: NA

CDR3nt: TGTGCCAGTCTAGCGGGGGCCACAGATACGCAGTATTTT
CDR3aa: CASLAGATDTQYF
abundance: many
j_gene: TRBJ2-3
len: 13
v_gene: TRBV2
d_gene: TRBD2

CDR3nt: TGCGCCAGCAGCTGGTCGGGCGATACAGATACGCAGTATTTT
CDR3aa: CASSWSGDTDTQYF
abundance: NA
j_gene: TRBJ2-3
len: 14
v_gene: TRBV5-1
d_gene: NA

CDR3nt: TGTGCCAGCTCACCCAGACCGGGGGATGGCTACACCTTC
CDR3aa: CASSPRPGDGYTF
abundance: many
j_gene: TRBJ1-2
len: 13
v_gene: TRBV18
d_gene: NA

CDR3nt: TGTGCCACCAGCAGAGAGGGGTTCGCGGACAATGAGCAGTTCTTC
CDR3aa: CATSREGFADNEQFF
abundance: NA
j_gene: TRBJ2-1
len: 15
v_gene: TRBV15
d_gene: NA

CDR3nt: TGCGCCAGCGGAGAGGGAGCCTCCTACGAGCAGTACTTC
CDR3aa: CASGEGASYEQYF
abundance: once
j_gene: TRBJ2-7
len: 13
v_gene: TRBV4-1
d_gene: NA

CDR3nt: TGTGCCAGCAAACGGGACAGGGTTACAGATACGCAGTATTTT
CDR3aa: CASKRDRVTDTQYF
abundance: few
j_gene: TRBJ2-3
len: 14
v_gene: TRBV7-2
d_gene: TRBD1

CDR3nt: TGTGCCAGCAGTAAGCGGGAGTTTAACTACGAGCAGTACTTC
CDR3aa: CASSKREFNYEQYF
abundance: NA
j_gene: TRBJ2-7
len: 14
v_gene: TRBV27
d_gene: TRBD2

CDR3nt: TGCGCCAGCAGCCGGGGCACAGATACGCAGTATTTT
CDR3aa: CASSRGTDTQYF
abundance: many
j_gene: TRBJ2-3
len: 12
v_gene: TRBV4-3
d_gene: NA

CDR3nt: TGTGCCAGCAGAGCCCCCGGGACAGGGTCCTACGAGCAGTACTTC
CDR3aa: CASRAPGTGSYEQYF
abundance: few
j_gene: TRBJ2-7
len: 15
v_gene: TRBV11-2
d_gene: TRBD1

CDR3nt: TGTGCCAGCACTCGGACAGGGGATGGCTACACCTTC
CDR3aa: CASTRTGDGYTF
abundance: once
j_gene: TRBJ1-2
len: 12
v_gene: TRBV6-1
d_gene: TRBD1

CDR3nt: TGCAGCGCCCCCCGGACAGGGACAGATACGCAGTATTTT
CDR3aa: CSAPRTGTDTQYF
abundance: NA
j_gene: TRBJ2-3
len: 13
v_gene: TRBV29-1
d_gene: TRBD1

CDR3nt: TGTGCCTGCCAGACGAAGGGGAGCGGAGAGACCCAGTACTTC
CDR3aa: CACQTKGSGETQYF
abundance: NA
j_gene: TRBJ2-5
len: 14
v_gene: TRBV30
d_gene: NA

CDR3nt: TGTGCCAGCATTCGGGGACCGGGCCCCTACAATGAGCAGTTCTTC
CDR3aa: CASIRGPGPYNEQFF
abundance: few
j_gene: TRBJ2-1
len: 15
v_gene: TRBV28
d_gene: NA

CDR3nt: TGCGCCAGCAGCCAGTCCACCGGGACAGAACAAGAGACCCAGTACTTC
CDR3aa: CASSQSTGTEQETQYF
abundance: few
j_gene: TRBJ2-5
len: 16
v_gene: TRBV4-3
d_gene: TRBD1

CDR3nt: TGCAGCGTCGTCCAGACTAGCGGGACTTACGAGCAGTACTTC
CDR3aa: CSVVQTSGTYEQYF
abundance: few
j_gene: TRBJ2-7
len: 14
v_gene: TRBV29-1
d_gene: TRBD2

CDR3nt: TGTGCCAGCTCACCAATCGGCGGGAGCTCCTACAATGAGCAGTTCTTC
CDR3aa: CASSPIGGSSYNEQFF
abundance: NA
j_gene: TRBJ2-1
len: 16
v_gene: TRBV18
d_gene: TRBD2

CDR3nt: TGTGCCAGCAGCCCCGGTGGTAGCGGTTCATGGACCCAGTACTTC
CDR3aa: CASSPGGSGSWTQYF
abundance: few
j_gene: TRBJ2-5
len: 15
v_gene: TRBV11-3
d_gene: NA

CDR3nt: TGTGCCAGCAGTGAATTTGGGGGCTCCTACGAGCAGTACTTC
CDR3aa: CASSEFGGSYEQYF
abundance: NA
j_gene: TRBJ2-7
len: 14
v_gene: TRBV6-1
d_gene: NA

CDR3nt: TGTGCCAGTAGTTCGACTAACAATGAGCAGTTCTTC
CDR3aa: CASSSTNNEQFF
abundance: few
j_gene: TRBJ2-1
len: 12
v_gene: TRBV19
d_gene: NA

CDR3nt: TGTGCCAGCAGCTTACTAGCGGGGGCGACCTACAATGAGCAGTTCTTC
CDR3aa: CASSLLAGATYNEQFF
abundance: few
j_gene: TRBJ2-1
len: 16
v_gene: TRBV7-2
d_gene: TRBD2

CDR3nt: TGTGCCAGCAGTGGGGGACTTCCTTACAATGAGCAGTTCTTC
CDR3aa: CASSGGLPYNEQFF
abundance: NA
j_gene: TRBJ2-1
len: 14
v_gene: TRBV6-1
d_gene: NA

CDR3nt: TGTGCCAGCAGTGGCCCACAGCCTGAAAAACTGTTTTTT
CDR3aa: CASSGPQPEKLFF
abundance: few
j_gene: TRBJ1-4
len: 13
v_gene: TRBV2
d_gene: NA

CDR3nt: TGCGCCAGCAGCCAAGCCCTTGAAACAGGGGTACTCTACGAGCAGTACTTC
CDR3aa: CASSQALETGVLYEQYF
abundance: few
j_gene: TRBJ2-7
len: 17
v_gene: TRBV4-3
d_gene: TRBD1

CDR3nt: TGCAGCGTTGGGGGGGGCAGCAATCAGCCCCAGCATTTT
CDR3aa: CSVGGGSNQPQHF
abundance: NA
j_gene: TRBJ1-5
len: 13
v_gene: TRBV29-1
d_gene: NA

CDR3nt: TGCAGTGCTAGAGAGGCGGATGAGCAGTTCTTC
CDR3aa: CSAREADEQFF
abundance: NA
j_gene: TRBJ2-1
len: 11
v_gene: TRBV20-1
d_gene: NA

CDR3nt: TGTGCCAGCAGCGTAGACAGGGGGGCCGAGCAGTACTTC
CDR3aa: CASSVDRGAEQYF
abundance: once
j_gene: TRBJ2-7
len: 13
v_gene: TRBV9
d_gene: TRBD1

CDR3nt: TGTGCCAGCAGTTTATACGGGAGGGTCGCCGGGGAGCTGTTTTTT
CDR3aa: CASSLYGRVAGELFF
abundance: many
j_gene: TRBJ2-2
len: 15
v_gene: TRBV27
d_gene: TRBD2

CDR3nt: TGTGCCAGCAGCCCATCGAGAGACACTGAAGCTTTCTTT
CDR3aa: CASSPSRDTEAFF
abundance: NA
j_gene: TRBJ1-1
len: 13
v_gene: TRBV7-9
d_gene: NA

CDR3nt: TGCAGCGTTGCACGCGGACAGAACACTGAAGCTTTCTTT
CDR3aa: CSVARGQNTEAFF
abundance: few
j_gene: TRBJ1-1
len: 13
v_gene: TRBV29-1
d_gene: NA

CDR3nt: TGTGCCAGTTCACCAGGACAGGGGGCTAGTGGCTACACCTTC
CDR3aa: CASSPGQGASGYTF
abundance: NA
j_gene: TRBJ1-2
len: 14
v_gene: TRBV19
d_gene: TRBD1

CDR3nt: TGTGCCAGCACTTCGGAACCCCGGAGAGACGAGCAGTACTTC
CDR3aa: CASTSEPRRDEQYF
abundance: NA
j_gene: TRBJ2-7
len: 14
v_gene: TRBV6-5
d_gene: NA

CDR3nt: TGTGCCAGTAGTATAGGGGGGGCTGCTTCCCAGCCCCAGCATTTT
CDR3aa: CASSIGGAASQPQHF
abundance: NA
j_gene: TRBJ1-5
len: 15
v_gene: TRBV19
d_gene: NA

CDR3nt: TGTGCCAGCAGCCCCACTAGCGGGGGACACCAAGAGACCCAGTACTTC
CDR3aa: CASSPTSGGHQETQYF
abundance: NA
j_gene: TRBJ2-5
len: 16
v_gene: TRBV14
d_gene: TRBD2

CDR3nt: TGTGCCAGCAGCGTCTTCCAGGAGACCCAGTACTTC
CDR3aa: CASSVFQETQYF
abundance: NA
j_gene: TRBJ2-5
len: 12
v_gene: TRBV7-2
d_gene: NA

CDR3nt: TGCAGCGCTGGGTTGGATACGCAGTATTTT
CDR3aa: CSAGLDTQYF
abundance: many
j_gene: TRBJ2-3
len: 10
v_gene: TRBV29-1
d_gene: NA

CDR3nt: TGTGCCACCGCCCTAGAAGGGAAAGCTTTCTTT
CDR3aa: CATALEGKAFF
abundance: NA
j_gene: TRBJ1-1
len: 11
v_gene: TRBV15
d_gene: NA

CDR3nt: TGCAGCGTTGAGGCGCGGGGTCACAATGAGCAGTTCTTC
CDR3aa: CSVEARGHNEQFF
abundance: few
j_gene: TRBJ2-1
len: 13
v_gene: TRBV29-1
d_gene: NA

CDR3nt: TGTGCCTCGCAACAGGGAGTTCACTCTGGAAACACCATATATTTT
CDR3aa: CASQQGVHSGNTIYF
abundance: NA
j_gene: TRBJ1-3
len: 15
v_gene: TRBV30
d_gene: NA

CDR3nt: TGCAGTGCTACCATCGAAGAGACCCAGTACTTC
CDR3aa: CSATIEETQYF
abundance: NA
j_gene: TRBJ2-5
len: 11
v_gene: TRBV20-1
d_gene: NA

CDR3nt: TGTGCCAGCTCCGGGACAGGGAGACCTGGGGCCAACGTCCTGACTTTC
CDR3aa: CASSGTGRPGANVLTF
abundance: NA
j_gene: TRBJ2-6
len: 16
v_gene: TRBV18
d_gene: TRBD1

CDR3nt: TGTGCCAGTAGTATTACGCTGAAAAGGACAGGGGGTTTAGGTTCACCCCTCCACTTT
CDR3aa: CASSITLKRTGGLGSPLHF
abundance: few
j_gene: TRBJ1-6
len: 19
v_gene: TRBV19
d_gene: TRBD1

CDR3nt: TGTGCCAGCTCACCACGGACGGCGAACACCGGGGAGCTGTTTTTT
CDR3aa: CASSPRTANTGELFF
abundance: NA
j_gene: TRBJ2-2
len: 15
v_gene: TRBV18
d_gene: NA

CDR3nt: TGTGCCAGCAGCCAAGCGGTTGACCAGCGGGGGGGGAATGAGCAGTTCTTC
CDR3aa: CASSQAVDQRGGNEQFF
abundance: NA
j_gene: TRBJ2-1
len: 17
v_gene: TRBV4-2
d_gene: TRBD2

CDR3nt: TGTGCCAGCAGCTCCTCCGGGACTGACAACCTTCAGTTAGCCAAAAACATTCAGTACTTC
CDR3aa: CASSSSGTDNLQLAKNIQYF
abundance: NA
j_gene: TRBJ2-4
len: 20
v_gene: TRBV13
d_gene: NA

CDR3nt: TGCGCCAGCAGCCCCCTAGGAGACAGAAAAAACATTCAGTACTTC
CDR3aa: CASSPLGDRKNIQYF
abundance: NA
j_gene: TRBJ2-4
len: 15
v_gene: TRBV4-1
d_gene: NA